This T cell receptor (beta chain) was observed in a study of T-cell reconstitution after alpha-beta-depleted transplantation in children. The germline V gene has CDR1 GTSNPN and CDR2 SVGIG (reference sequence). The V end was cut by 1 base, the J end by 0 bases, with 4 bases between. This CDR3 region has 12 residues. This clonotype was observed many times. Preparation of the TCRbeta library involved a method that used unique molecular identifiers. MiXCR was run by TCRdb on the PCR reads, yielding one entry per CDR3 protein. Among hundreds of thousands of distinct CDR3 sequences listed, around 12% were seen once.

This specimen was PBMCs from the stem cell graft donor, taken from the stem cell graft. The chain links TRBV30 to TRBJ2-7, with D hard to call. The TCR comes from a human donor who donated a stem cell graft to a child with acute lymphoblastic leukemia. This chain's CDR3 is CAWSEGSYEQYF. The CDR3 DNA sequence: TGTGCCTGGAGTGAGGGCTCCTACGAGCAGTACTTC.